This T cell receptor (beta chain) was retrieved from a study of CD8 T cells in Susac syndrome. Findings of the study overall: The study recognized that the number of individuals in its TCR sequencing and HLA analysis was relatively small.

When the RNA was reverse transcribed, random hexamers were used with an input of about 0.5 to 1 ug. Multiplex immunoSEQ PCR targeted 54 Vbeta and 13 Jbeta TCR beta segments. One entry per CDR3 protein results from TCRdb running MiXCR on the immunoSEQ multiplex PCR reads. The sample carries 150,000 to 200,000 distinct CDR3 sequences, roughly 94% recorded once. CD8+ and CD4+ T cells taken from blood had their TCR beta sequenced. Negative magnetic isolation gave CD8+ and CD4+ cells; FACS enriched CD8+ TEMRA. Concerning this clonotype: The antigen is not known.

This clonotype originated in a human donor with multiple sclerosis. Specimen: CD4+ T cells from PBMCs.

CDR3 in amino acids: CASHLADYEQYF. Written as DNA, the CDR3 is TGTGCCAGTCATCTAGCGGACTACGAGCAGTACTTC. V and J are TRBV25-1 and TRBJ2-7; 7 bases align to TRBD2. Looked up from germline, CDR1 is MGHDK and CDR2 is SYGVNS. There are 12 residues in the CDR3. The J segment lost 3 bases and the V segment lost 9 bases, leaving 5 bases of the junction unmatched.